This T cell receptor (beta chain) was recorded in a study of post-analysis software for immune sequencing data. At the level of the study: Progressive-relapsing, secondary progressive and relapsing-remitting multiple sclerosis were among the disease courses included. Study-wide points: Samples sharing a preparation batch grouped tightly together when assessed by F measure. Patients carried several TRBV segments more frequently than controls did, and TRBV5-6, TRBV5-1 and TRBV20-1 were among them.

Researchers reported that TCR beta cDNA libraries carried unique molecular identifiers. Starting from roughly 1.1 to 9.2 million T cells, the study yielded approximately 500,000 cDNA molecules. Via MiXCR, TCRdb re-called the PCR reads, giving one row per CDR3 protein. The profile shows fewer than 850,000 distinct CDR3 sequences, approximately 44% of them singletons. This clonotype was seen more than once but under ten times. Its specificity is unknown. Looked up from germline, CDR1 is SEHNR and CDR2 is FQNEAQ (reference sequence). The CDR3 loop spans 18 amino acids. V was cut by 3 bases and J by 0 bases, with 20 bases left in between.

This TCR was recovered from a girl aged 10 to 17 with multiple sclerosis. The sequenced sample was blood. The chain employs TRBV7-9 and TRBJ2-5; D ambiguous. The CDR3 nucleotides read TGTGCCAGCAGCTTTGTCCCCACCTGGGCCCCGTACCAAGAGACCCAGTACTTC. Translated: CASSFVPTWAPYQETQYF.